This T cell receptor beta chain stems from a study of blood T cell repertoires in COVID-19. About the study: There were acute and convalescent COVID-19 samples, and they came from the United States, Italy and Spain. T cells, B-cell-depleted T cells, or PBMCs provided the cDNA or gDNA that served as material.

In the original processing: Reference gene primers were amplified, and this amplification served to estimate nucleated cell counts. Assay: immunoSEQ multiplex PCR; the TCRdb copy retains only in-frame clones and omits some. V, J and clone size are taken as reported in that table, and D and trimming were inferred from the DNA itself. Among fewer than 200,000 clones, roughly four fifths were seen once, and the ten largest hold around 2.1%. Germline CDR1 reads LGHDT; CDR2 reads YNNKEL (reference sequence). The trim removed 1 base at V and 1 base at J, leaving 3 bases unmatched. CDR3 size: 16 residues. The sequencing input was peripheral blood. This TCR was recovered from a woman aged 80 or older with acute or convalescent COVID-19. The V gene is TRBV3-1 (or the pseudogene TRBV3-2), the J gene TRBJ2-2; 7 nucleotides align to TRBD2. CDR3 sequence reads: CASSQGLALNTGELFF. Written as DNA, the CDR3 is TGTGCCAGCAGCCAAGGACTAGCACTGAACACCGGGGAGCTGTTTTTT.